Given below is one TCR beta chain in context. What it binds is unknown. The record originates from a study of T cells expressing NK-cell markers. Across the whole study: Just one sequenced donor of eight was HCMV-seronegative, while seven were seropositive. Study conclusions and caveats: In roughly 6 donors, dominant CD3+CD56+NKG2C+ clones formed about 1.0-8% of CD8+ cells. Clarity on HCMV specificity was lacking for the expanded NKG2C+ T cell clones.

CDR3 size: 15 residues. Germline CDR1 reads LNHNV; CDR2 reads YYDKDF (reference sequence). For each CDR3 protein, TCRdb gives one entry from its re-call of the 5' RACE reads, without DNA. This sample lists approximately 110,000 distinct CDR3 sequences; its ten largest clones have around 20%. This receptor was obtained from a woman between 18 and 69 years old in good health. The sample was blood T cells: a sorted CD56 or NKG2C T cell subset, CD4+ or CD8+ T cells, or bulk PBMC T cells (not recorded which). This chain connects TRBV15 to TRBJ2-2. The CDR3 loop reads CATSSVNYLDGELFF.